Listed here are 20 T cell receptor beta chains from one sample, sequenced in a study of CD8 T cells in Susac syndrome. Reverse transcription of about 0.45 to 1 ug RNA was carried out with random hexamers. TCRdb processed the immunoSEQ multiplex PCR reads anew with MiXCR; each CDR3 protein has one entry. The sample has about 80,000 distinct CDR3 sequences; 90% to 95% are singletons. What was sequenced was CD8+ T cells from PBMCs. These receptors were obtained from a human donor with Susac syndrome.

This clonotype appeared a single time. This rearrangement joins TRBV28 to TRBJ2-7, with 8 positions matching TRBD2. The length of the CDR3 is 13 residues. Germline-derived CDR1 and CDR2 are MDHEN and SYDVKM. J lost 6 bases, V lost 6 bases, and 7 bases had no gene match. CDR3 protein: CASRLSSGPEQYF. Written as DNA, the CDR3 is TGTGCCAGCAGGCTATCTAGCGGGCCCGAGCAGTACTTC.

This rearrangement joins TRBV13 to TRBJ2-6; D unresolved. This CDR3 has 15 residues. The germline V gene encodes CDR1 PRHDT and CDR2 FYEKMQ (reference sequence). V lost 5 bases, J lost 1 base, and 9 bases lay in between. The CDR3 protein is CASSTFESGANVLTF. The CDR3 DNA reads TGTGCCAGCAGCACCTTTGAATCTGGGGCCAACGTCCTGACTTTC.

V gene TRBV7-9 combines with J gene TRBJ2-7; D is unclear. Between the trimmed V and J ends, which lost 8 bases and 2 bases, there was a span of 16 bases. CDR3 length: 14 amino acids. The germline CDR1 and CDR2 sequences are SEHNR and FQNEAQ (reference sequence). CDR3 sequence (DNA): TGTGCCAGCCGTCAAACGGACGGAGCCTACGAGCAGTACTTC. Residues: CASRQTDGAYEQYF.

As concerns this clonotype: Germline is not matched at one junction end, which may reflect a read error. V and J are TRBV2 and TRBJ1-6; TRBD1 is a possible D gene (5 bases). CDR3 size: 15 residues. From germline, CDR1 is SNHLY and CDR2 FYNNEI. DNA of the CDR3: TGTGCCAGCAGCGAAGAGGGGAAAATTAATTCACCCCTCCACTTT. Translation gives CASSEEGKINSPLHF. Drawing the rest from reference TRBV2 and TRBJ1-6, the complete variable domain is EPEVTQTPSHQVTQMGQEVILRCVPISNHLYFYWYRQILGQKVEFLVSFYNNEISEKSEIFDDQFSVERPDGSNFTLKIRSTKLEDSAMYFCASSEEGKINSPLHFGNGTRLTVT.

CDR3 sequence reads: CSVERTGGLGEQYF. CDR3 coding DNA: TGCAGCGTTGAGAGGACAGGGGGCCTGGGGGAGCAGTACTTC. V usage is TRBV29-1 and J usage is TRBJ2-7, with TRBD1 matching over 11 bases. The V gene's germline CDR1 is SQVTM and CDR2 ANQGSEA. This CDR3 is 14 amino acids long. The junction had 8 bases not matched to a gene; V was cut back by 3 bases and J by 7 bases.

The CDR3 is CSADVGGRNQPQHF. CDR3 in DNA: TGCAGTGCCGACGTCGGGGGACGCAATCAGCCCCAGCATTTT. This sequence joins TRBV20-1 and TRBJ1-5; maybe TRBD1 (5 bases). This CDR3 has 14 amino acids. Germline CDR1 DFQATT, CDR2 SNEGSKA (reference sequence). With 6 bases removed from V and 2 bases from J, the gap between germline ends came to 14 bases.

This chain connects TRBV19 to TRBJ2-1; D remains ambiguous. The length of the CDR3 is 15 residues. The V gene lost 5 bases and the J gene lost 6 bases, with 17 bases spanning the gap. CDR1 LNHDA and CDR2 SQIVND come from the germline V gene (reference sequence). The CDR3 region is CASSVDSVRLNEQFF. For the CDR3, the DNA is TGTGCCAGTAGTGTCGACTCTGTACGTCTCAATGAGCAGTTCTTC. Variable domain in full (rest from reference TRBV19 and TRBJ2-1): DGGITQSPKYLFRKEGQNVTLSCEQNLNHDAMYWYRQDPGQGLRLIYYSQIVNDFQKGDIAEGYSVSREKKESFPLTVTSAQKNPTAFYLCASSVDSVRLNEQFFGPGTRLTVL.

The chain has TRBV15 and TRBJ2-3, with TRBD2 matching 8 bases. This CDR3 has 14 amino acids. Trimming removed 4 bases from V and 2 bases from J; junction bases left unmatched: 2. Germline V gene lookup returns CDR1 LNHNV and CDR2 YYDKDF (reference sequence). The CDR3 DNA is TGTGCCACCAGCAAAGCGGGAGCCACAGATACGCAGTATTTT. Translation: CATSKAGATDTQYF.

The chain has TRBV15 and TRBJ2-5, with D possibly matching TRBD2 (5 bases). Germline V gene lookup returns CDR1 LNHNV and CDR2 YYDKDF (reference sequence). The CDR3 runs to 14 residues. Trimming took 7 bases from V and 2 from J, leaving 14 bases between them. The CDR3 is CATNNGVEQETQYF. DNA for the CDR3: TGTGCCACCAACAACGGGGTTGAACAAGAGACCCAGTACTTC.

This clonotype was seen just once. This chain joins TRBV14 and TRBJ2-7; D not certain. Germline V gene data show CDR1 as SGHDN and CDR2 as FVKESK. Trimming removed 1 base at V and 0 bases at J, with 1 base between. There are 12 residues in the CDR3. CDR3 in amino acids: CASSQASYEQYF. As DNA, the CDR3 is TGTGCCAGCAGCCAAGCCTCCTACGAGCAGTACTTC.

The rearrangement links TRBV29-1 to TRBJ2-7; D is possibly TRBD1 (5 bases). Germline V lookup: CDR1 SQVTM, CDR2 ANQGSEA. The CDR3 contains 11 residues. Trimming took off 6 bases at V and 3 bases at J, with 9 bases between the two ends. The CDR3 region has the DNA TGCAGCGTAGACGACAGCTACGAGCAGTACTTC. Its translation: CSVDDSYEQYF.

The CDR3 DNA reads as TGTGCCAGCAGCCAAGATCTTAGGGGATGGGAGAACACTGAAGCTTTCTTT. The encoded protein is CASSQDLRGWENTEAFF. The gene calls are TRBV3-1 and TRBJ1-1; weak D call: TRBD1 (5 bases). Germline CDR1 is LGHDT and CDR2 is YNNKEL (reference sequence). The germline V and J ends were trimmed by 0 bases and 1 base, with 15 bases remaining between them. The CDR3 consists of 17 residues.

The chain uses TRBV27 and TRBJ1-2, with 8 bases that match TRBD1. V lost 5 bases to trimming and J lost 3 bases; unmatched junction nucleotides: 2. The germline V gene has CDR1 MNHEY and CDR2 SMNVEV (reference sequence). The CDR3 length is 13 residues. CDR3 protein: CASSLTGDYGYTF. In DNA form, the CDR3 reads TGTGCCAGCAGTCTGACAGGGGACTATGGCTACACCTTC.

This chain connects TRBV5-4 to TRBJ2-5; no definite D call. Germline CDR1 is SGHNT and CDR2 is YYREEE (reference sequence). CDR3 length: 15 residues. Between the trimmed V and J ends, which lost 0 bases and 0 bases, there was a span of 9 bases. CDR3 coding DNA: TGTGCCAGCAGCTTGGCCGGATCGTACCAAGAGACCCAGTACTTC. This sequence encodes CASSLAGSYQETQYF.

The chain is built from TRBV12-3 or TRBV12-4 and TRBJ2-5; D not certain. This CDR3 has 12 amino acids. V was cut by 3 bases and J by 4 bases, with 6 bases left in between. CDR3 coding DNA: TGTGCCAGCAGTTTCGGTGTAGAGACCCAGTACTTC. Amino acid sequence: CASSFGVETQYF.

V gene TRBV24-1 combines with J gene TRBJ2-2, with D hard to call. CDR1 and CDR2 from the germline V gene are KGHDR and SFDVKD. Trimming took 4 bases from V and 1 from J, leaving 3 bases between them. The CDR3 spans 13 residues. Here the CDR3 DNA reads TGTGCCACCAGTGACAAGAACACCGGGGAGCTGTTTTTT. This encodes CATSDKNTGELFF.

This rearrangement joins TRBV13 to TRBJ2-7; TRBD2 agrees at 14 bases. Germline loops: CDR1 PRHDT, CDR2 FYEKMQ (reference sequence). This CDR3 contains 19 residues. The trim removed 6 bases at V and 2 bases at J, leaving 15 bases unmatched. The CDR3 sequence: CASSGSPGLAGERTYEQYF. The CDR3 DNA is TGTGCCAGCAGTGGCTCACCGGGACTAGCGGGGGAAAGGACCTACGAGCAGTACTTC. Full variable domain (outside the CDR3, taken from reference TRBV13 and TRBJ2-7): AAGVIQSPRHLIKEKRETATLKCYPIPRHDTVYWYQQGPGQDPQFLISFYEKMQSDKGSIPDRFSAQQFSDYHSELNMSSLELGDSALYFCASSGSPGLAGERTYEQYFGPGTRLTVT.

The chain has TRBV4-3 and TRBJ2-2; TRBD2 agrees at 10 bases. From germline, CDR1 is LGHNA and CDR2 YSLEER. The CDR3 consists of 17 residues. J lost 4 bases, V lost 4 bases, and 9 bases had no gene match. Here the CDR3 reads CASSPMGGLAFTGELFF. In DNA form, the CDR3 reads TGCGCCAGCAGCCCTATGGGGGGACTAGCGTTCACCGGGGAGCTGTTTTTT.

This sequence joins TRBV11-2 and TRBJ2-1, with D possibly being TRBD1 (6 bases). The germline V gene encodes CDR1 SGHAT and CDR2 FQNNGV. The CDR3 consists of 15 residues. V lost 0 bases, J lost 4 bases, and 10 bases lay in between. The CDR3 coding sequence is TGTGCCAGCAGCTTAGAGTTAGACAGGTACAATGAGCAGTTCTTC. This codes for CASSLELDRYNEQFF.

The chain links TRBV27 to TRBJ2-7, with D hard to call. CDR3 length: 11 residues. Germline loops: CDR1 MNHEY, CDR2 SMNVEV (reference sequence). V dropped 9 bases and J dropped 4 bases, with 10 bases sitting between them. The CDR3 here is CASGGTYEQYF. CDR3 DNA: TGTGCCAGTGGCGGTACATACGAGCAGTACTTC.